The 15 T cell receptor beta chains below were found in one sample sequenced in a study of identical twins (dated by TCRdb to 2016 to 2017). The library was generated by 5' RACE. The sequencer was an Illumina HiSeq 2000. The public reads were reanalyzed by TCRdb: fastp trimming at Q25, MiXCR alignment, in-frame beta chains only. Merged by CDR3 protein, the rows form single entries marked with the most common genes and DNA. The table for this sample lists under 500,000 distinct CDR3 sequences; 13% to 15% of them were counted only once. More than 0.8% of the sample is in the top ten clones. In addition, the sample was reused for a study of yellow fever vaccine responses in identical twins.

Sequencing used CD4+ T cells sorted from blood. Receptors were obtained from a woman between 18 and 29 years old in good health.

This clonotype was seen a handful of times. This is likely a read error, given that the CDR3 carries no conserved phenylalanine or tryptophan at its end. This chain connects TRBV5-1 to TRBJ2-7; 8 nucleotides agree with TRBD2. The CDR3 runs 15 residues. Germline CDR1 is SGHRS and CDR2 is YFSETQ. V dropped 0 bases and J dropped 5; count of bases not matched to a gene: 7. This CDR3 is CASSLEQREFDEQYC. The DNA for the CDR3 is TGCGCCAGCAGCTTGGAACAGCGGGAGTTCGACGAGCAGTACTGC.

In this sample, this clonotype turned up a few times. The V gene is TRBV7-2, the J gene TRBJ2-1; the match to TRBD2 covers 8 bases. The CDR3 consists of 15 residues. Losses at the gene ends were 5 bases for V and 3 bases for J; bases not matched to a gene: 6. Germline CDR1 SGHTA, CDR2 FQGNSA. The CDR3 nucleotides read TGTGCCAGCAGCCTTAGCGGGATTGTCTACAATGAGCAGTTCTTC. Residues: CASSLSGIVYNEQFF.

This clonotype was counted only a few times. This chain connects TRBV6-2 or TRBV6-3 to TRBJ2-1; 10 bases are shared with TRBD2. The CDR3 is 17 amino acids. Germline trimming cut 1 base from V and 3 bases from J; bases unmatched to any gene: 6. Germline CDR1 reads MNHEY; CDR2 reads SVGEGT. The CDR3 DNA sequence: TGTGCCAGCAGTTACTTATCCGGGACTAGCGACTACAATGAGCAGTTCTTC. Residues: CASSYLSGTSDYNEQFF.

This chain joins TRBV3-1 and TRBJ2-2; 8 bases agree with TRBD2. Losses at the gene ends were 0 bases for V and 5 bases for J; bases not matched to a gene: 5. Germline V gene sequence: CDR1 LGHDT, CDR2 YNNKEL (reference sequence). The CDR3 contains 16 residues. The CDR3 here is CASSQDRGGRTGELFF. As DNA, the CDR3 is TGTGCCAGCAGCCAAGATCGGGGGGGTAGGACCGGGGAGCTGTTTTTT.

The gene calls are TRBV20-1 and TRBJ2-2; a weak D match, TRBD1 (5 bases). Trimming removed 5 bases at V and 4 bases at J, with 11 bases between. This CDR3 is built from 13 residues. CDR1 is DFQATT and CDR2 is SNEGSKA in the germline V gene (reference sequence). In DNA, the CDR3 is TGCAGTGCTTACACAGGATCCACCGGGGAGCTGTTTTTT. Residues: CSAYTGSTGELFF.

This clonotype has at least ten counts. The rearrangement uses TRBV5-1 and TRBJ2-7, with no clear D. The CDR3 extends over 13 amino acids. V dropped 3 bases and J dropped 5 bases, with 12 bases sitting between them. Germline CDR1 SGHRS, CDR2 YFSETQ. CDR3 sequence: CASSSAGFDEQYF. CDR3 coding DNA: TGCGCCAGCAGCTCGGCCGGGTTCGACGAGCAGTACTTC.

The chain has TRBV4-1 and TRBJ1-2; D is unresolved. Looked up from germline, CDR1 is MGHRA and CDR2 is YSYEKL. V was pared by 0 bases and J by 5 bases, with 13 bases between. CDR3 length equals 15 residues. Here the CDR3 reads CASSQEGGLDYGYTF. The DNA for the CDR3 is TGCGCCAGCAGCCAAGAGGGAGGGCTGGATTATGGCTACACCTTC.

The rearrangement links TRBV7-2 to TRBJ2-3, with a tentative D call TRBD2 (6 bases). Germline V gene sequence: CDR1 SGHTA, CDR2 FQGNSA. V lost 8 bases and J lost 7, with 13 bases in between. This CDR3 comprises 12 residues. The CDR3 loop reads CASGSGANTQYF. DNA for the CDR3: TGTGCCAGCGGGTCGGGAGCCAATACGCAGTATTTT.

The chain carries TRBV20-1 and TRBJ2-7, with unresolved D. Germline values: CDR1 DFQATT, CDR2 SNEGSKA (reference sequence). The CDR3 is made up of 12 amino acids. V dropped 5 bases and J dropped 3 bases, with 11 bases sitting between them. The DNA for the CDR3 is TGCAGTGCTTCCGCGGTGGGCTACGAGCAGTACTTC. Translating gives CSASAVGYEQYF.

Notes on this clonotype: One junction end disagrees with the germline gene, perhaps due to a read error. This sequence joins TRBV20-1 and TRBJ2-1; TRBD1 matches 7 bases. The CDR3 spans 16 residues. From germline, CDR1 is DFQATT and CDR2 SNEGSKA (reference sequence). The CDR3 is CCARRPRDRNYNEQFF. The CDR3 nucleotides read TGCTGTGCTAGAAGGCCCCGGGACAGAAACTACAATGAGCAGTTCTTC.

This clonotype has a handful of counts. The genes are TRBV5-6 and TRBJ2-6; 9 positions match TRBD1. V dropped 5 bases and J dropped 2; count of bases not matched to a gene: 11. In germline, CDR1 is SGHDT, CDR2 YYEEEE. The CDR3 is made up of 18 amino acids. This chain's CDR3 is CASSPTGTGLPGANVLTF. In nucleotides, the CDR3 is TGTGCCAGCAGTCCTACCGGGACAGGGTTGCCTGGGGCCAACGTCCTGACTTTC.

This sequence joins TRBV20-1 and TRBJ2-3; D possibly corresponds to TRBD2 (6 bases). The CDR3 runs 14 residues. V lost 5 bases, J lost 0 bases, and 12 bases lay in between. Germline values: CDR1 DFQATT, CDR2 SNEGSKA (reference sequence). CDR3 in DNA: TGCAGTGCTCGCCGGCGGGGTAGCACAGATACGCAGTATTTT. Amino acid sequence: CSARRRGSTDTQYF.

This clonotype was recorded a few times. The CDR3 region is CASSRLAGGSGELFF. CDR3 coding DNA: TGTGCCAGCAGCAGACTAGCGGGAGGGAGCGGGGAGCTGTTTTTT. The chain employs TRBV5-4 and TRBJ2-2; 14 bases agree with TRBD2. Germline CDR1 and CDR2: SGHNT and YYREEE (reference sequence). This CDR3 contains 15 residues. The J segment lost 7 bases and the V segment lost 4 bases, leaving 3 bases of the junction unmatched.

This clonotype has only a few counts. The chain is built from TRBV12-3 or TRBV12-4 and TRBJ2-2, with unresolved D. V lost 3 bases and J lost 2, with 7 bases in between. This CDR3 region has 14 residues. The CDR3: CASSFRVNTGELFF. Written as DNA, the CDR3 is TGTGCCAGCAGTTTCCGGGTTAACACCGGGGAGCTGTTTTTT.

Of note for this clonotype: Germline and junction disagree at one end, which may indicate a read error. This chain joins TRBV2 and TRBJ2-7; 14 nucleotides line up with TRBD2. CDR1 and CDR2 (germline): SNHLY, FYNNEI. The CDR3 length is 18 residues. CDR3 protein: CACSLGAGLAGGSYEQYF. CDR3 DNA: TGTGCCTGCAGTTTGGGGGCCGGACTAGCGGGGGGCTCCTACGAGCAGTACTTC. Combining the CDR3 with reference TRBV2 and TRBJ2-7 gives the whole variable domain EPEVTQTPSHQVTQMGQEVILRCVPISNHLYFYWYRQILGQKVEFLVSFYNNEISEKSEIFDDQFSVERPDGSNFTLKIRSTKLEDSAMYFCACSLGAGLAGGSYEQYFGPGTRLTVT.